The TCR beta chain under discussion was sequenced for a study of blood T cell repertoires in COVID-19. About the research overall: Material from acute and convalescent COVID-19 was sourced from the United States, Italy and Spain. From T cells, B-cell-depleted T cells, or PBMCs came the material, which was cDNA or gDNA.

Methods used by the authors: It was from reference gene primer amplification that nucleated cell counts were estimated. Produced via immunoSEQ multiplex PCR; TCRdb's table is partial and in-frame only. That table gives V, J and clone size, and the DNA gave D and trimming. The repertoire holds hundreds of thousands of clones, with 80% to 90% as singletons. CDR1 and CDR2 from the germline V gene are SEHNR and FQNEAQ (reference sequence). There are 15 residues in the CDR3. V was clipped by 5 bases and J by 4 bases, with 14 bases between them. The V gene is TRBV7-9, the J gene TRBJ1-4; TRBD1 is a possible D gene (6 bases). Sequenced: peripheral blood. The TCR originated in a man older than 75 with acute or convalescent COVID-19. The DNA of the CDR3 is TGTGCCAGCAGCATACAGGGAATGCTTAATGAAAAACTGTTTTTT. Encoded protein: CASSIQGMLNEKLFF.